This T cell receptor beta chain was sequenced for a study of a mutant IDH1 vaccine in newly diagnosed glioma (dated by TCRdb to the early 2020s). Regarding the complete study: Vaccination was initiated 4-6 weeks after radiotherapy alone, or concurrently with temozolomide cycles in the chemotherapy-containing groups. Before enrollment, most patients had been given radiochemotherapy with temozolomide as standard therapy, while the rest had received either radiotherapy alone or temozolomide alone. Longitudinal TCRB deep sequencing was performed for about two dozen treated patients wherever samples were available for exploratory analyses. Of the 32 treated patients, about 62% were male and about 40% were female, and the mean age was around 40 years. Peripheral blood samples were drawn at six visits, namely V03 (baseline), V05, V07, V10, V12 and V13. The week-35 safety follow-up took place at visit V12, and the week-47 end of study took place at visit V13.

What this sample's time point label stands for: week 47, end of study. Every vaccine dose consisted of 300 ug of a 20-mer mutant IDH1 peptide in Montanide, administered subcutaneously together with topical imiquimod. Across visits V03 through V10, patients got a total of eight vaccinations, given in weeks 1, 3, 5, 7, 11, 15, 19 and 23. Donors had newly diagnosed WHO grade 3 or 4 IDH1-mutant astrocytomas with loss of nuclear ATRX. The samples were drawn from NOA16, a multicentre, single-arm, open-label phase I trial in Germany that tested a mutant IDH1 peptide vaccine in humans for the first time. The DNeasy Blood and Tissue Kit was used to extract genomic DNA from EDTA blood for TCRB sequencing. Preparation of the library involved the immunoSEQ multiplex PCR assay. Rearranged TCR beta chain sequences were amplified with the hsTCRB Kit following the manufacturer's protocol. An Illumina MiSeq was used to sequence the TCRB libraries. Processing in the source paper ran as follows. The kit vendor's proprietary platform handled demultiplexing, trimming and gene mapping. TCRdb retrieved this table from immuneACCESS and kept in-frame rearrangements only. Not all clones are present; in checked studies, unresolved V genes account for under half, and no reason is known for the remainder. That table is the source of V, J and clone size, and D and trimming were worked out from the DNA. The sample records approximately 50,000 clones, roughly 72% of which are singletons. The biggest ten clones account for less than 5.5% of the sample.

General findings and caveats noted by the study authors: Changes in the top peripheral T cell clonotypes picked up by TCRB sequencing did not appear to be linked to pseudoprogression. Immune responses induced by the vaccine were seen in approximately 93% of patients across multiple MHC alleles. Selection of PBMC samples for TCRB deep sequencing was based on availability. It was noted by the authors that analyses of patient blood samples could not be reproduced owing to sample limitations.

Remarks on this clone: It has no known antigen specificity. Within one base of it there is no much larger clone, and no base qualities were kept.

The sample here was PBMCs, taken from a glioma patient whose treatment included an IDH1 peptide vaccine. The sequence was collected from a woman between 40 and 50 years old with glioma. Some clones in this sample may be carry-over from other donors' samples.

DNA sequence: TGTGCCAGCAAACAGGGGTCTATCTATGGCTACACCTTC. This codes for CASKQGSIYGYTF. The sequence joins TRBV5-6 to TRBJ1-2; TRBD1 aligns with 7 central bases. Germline trimming: 6 bases from V, 4 bases from J; junction bases outside gene matches: 6. Spanning cysteine to phenylalanine, the CDR3 consists of 13 amino acids. The read is trimmed to its CDR3 DNA, 39 bases read in frame from base 1. As encoded in the germline V gene, CDR1 is SGHDT while CDR2 is YYEEEE.